This is a list of T cell receptor beta chains from one sample in a study of blood T cell repertoires in COVID-19. The repertoire was sequenced with immunoSEQ multiplex PCR; TCRdb's copy has only in-frame clones and lacks some. The sample holds tens of thousands of clones; about 83% are singletons and the top ten take 6.3%. Sequencing used peripheral blood. These receptors were obtained from a man in his 70s with COVID-19, enrolled during active disease. Both conserved end residues are part of each CDR3. A D gene is named only where the DNA matches it firmly. Size is stated for part of the rows, as once, few or many counts, or as a class when the clone is expanded.

J | V | size | D | length | DNA | CDR3
TRBJ2-1 | TRBV7-8 | - | TRBD1 | 16 | TGTGCCAGCAGCGCTAAGGGGGACAGTCCCAGGAATGAGCAGTTCTTC | CASSAKGDSPRNEQFF
TRBJ1-2 | TRBV4-1 | few | - | 14 | TGCGCCAGCAGCCAAGACAGGGCTAACTATGGCTACACCTTC | CASSQDRANYGYTF
TRBJ1-1 | TRBV5-1 | - | TRBD1 | 15 | TGCGCCAGCAGCTTGTCGCTTACAGGGGGCACTGAAGCTTTCTTT | CASSLSLTGGTEAFF
TRBJ2-6 | TRBV6-5 | - | - | 15 | TGTGCCACCCAAACACACAGGGCCTTTGCCAACGTCCTGACTTTC | CATQTHRAFANVLTF
TRBJ1-2 | TRBV5-1 | - | - | 14 | TGCGCCAGCAGCTCAGGACCCGGGAGCTATGGCTACACCTTC | CASSSGPGSYGYTF
TRBJ2-1 | TRBV29-1 | - | - | 13 | TGCAGCGTCCCTAGTACTCTATACAATGAGCAGTTCTTC | CSVPSTLYNEQFF
TRBJ2-7 | TRBV6-2/TRBV6-3 | few | TRBD2 | 16 | TGTGCCAGCAGTTACCCGGGACTAGCCCCTTTCTACGAGCAGTACTTC | CASSYPGLAPFYEQYF
TRBJ1-1 | TRBV28 | - | - | 15 | TGTGCCGGAGTATCAGGGGCCGGAGGTATGACTGAAGCTTTCTTT | CAGVSGAGGMTEAFF
TRBJ2-7 | TRBV6-2/TRBV6-3 | - | - | 14 | TGTGCCAGCAGTTACAAGGAGGTATCCCACGAGCAGTACTTC | CASSYKEVSHEQYF
TRBJ1-1 | TRBV19 | - | - | 13 | TGTGCCAGTAGGACCAGGGAGAACACTGAAGCTTTCTTT | CASRTRENTEAFF
TRBJ1-2 | TRBV6-5 | - | - | 15 | TGTGCCACCACAGACGTCGCGGGACCCAACTATGGCTACACCTTC | CATTDVAGPNYGYTF
TRBJ1-5 | TRBV6-5 | - | TRBD1 | 15 | TGTGCCAGCAGTTCCACTGACAGGGGCAATCAGCCCCAGCATTTT | CASSSTDRGNQPQHF
TRBJ2-7 | TRBV28 | - | - | 14 | TGTGCCAGCAATTCGGGAACAGCAAACTACGAGCAGTACTTC | CASNSGTANYEQYF
TRBJ1-4 | TRBV21-1 | - | - | 15 | TGTGCCAGCAGCAAGAGGGGGATCCGGGATGAAAAACTGTTTTTT | CASSKRGIRDEKLFF
TRBJ1-1 | TRBV3-1/TRBV3-2 | few | - | 13 | TGTGCCAGCAGCCTTAAGACATGGGCTGAAGCTTTCTTT | CASSLKTWAEAFF
TRBJ2-3 | TRBV5-4 | - | TRBD1 | 14 | TGTGCCAGCAGCGACAGGGTGGGAACAGATACGCAGTATTTT | CASSDRVGTDTQYF
TRBJ1-5 | TRBV28 | - | TRBD1 | 15 | TGTGCCAGCAGGGGGACAGGGGGATCTAATCAGCCCCAGCATTTT | CASRGTGGSNQPQHF
TRBJ1-5 | TRBV6-5 | - | TRBD1 | 16 | TGTGCCAGCAGTTACGGGACAGGTCTAGGGGATCAGCCCCAGCATTTT | CASSYGTGLGDQPQHF
TRBJ1-2 | TRBV5-1 | - | TRBD1 | 15 | TGCGCCAGCCACTCGTCGGACCAGGGGGTGGGTGGCTACACCTTC | CASHSSDQGVGGYTF
TRBJ1-1 | TRBV7-9 | - | TRBD1 | 13 | TGTGCCAGCAGACGGGACAGCGACGCTGAAGCTTTCTTT | CASRRDSDAEAFF
TRBJ2-2 | TRBV24-1 | - | - | 13 | TGTGCCACCAGTGGGGTGGAGACCGGGGAGCTGTTTTTT | CATSGVETGELFF
TRBJ1-6 | TRBV4-3 | - | - | 19 | TGCGCCAGCAGCCAAGATGGCCCCTCCGGGAGGACCTATAATTCACCCCTCCACTTT | CASSQDGPSGRTYNSPLHF
TRBJ2-1 | TRBV20-1 | - | - | 11 | TGCAGTGCCTTAAACTGGAATGAGCAGTTCTTC | CSALNWNEQFF
TRBJ2-1 | TRBV2 | - | TRBD2 | 16 | TGTGCCAGCAGTGAACGGCGAGCGGGAGGGTACAATGAGCAGTTCTTC | CASSERRAGGYNEQFF
TRBJ2-5 | TRBV7-2 | - | TRBD2 | 15 | TGTGCCAGCAGCTTAGGCGGGAGCCCCCAAGAGACCCAGTACTTC | CASSLGGSPQETQYF
TRBJ1-1 | TRBV18 | few | TRBD1 | 15 | TGTGCCAGCTCACCGGAAGAGGACAGGGCCACTGAAGCTTTCTTT | CASSPEEDRATEAFF
TRBJ2-7 | TRBV24-1 | many | - | 14 | TGTGCCACCAGTGATTTGAACTATCTCTACGAGCAGTACTTC | CATSDLNYLYEQYF
TRBJ2-6 | TRBV19 | - | - | 15 | TGTGCCAGTAGTATCACATCCTCTGGGGCCAACGTCCTGACTTTC | CASSITSSGANVLTF
TRBJ1-3 | TRBV5-6 | - | TRBD1 | 19 | TGTGCCAGCAGCCCGAGGCTCACCCGGGACAGGGGTACTGGAAACACCATATATTTT | CASSPRLTRDRGTGNTIYF